Listed here are 18 T cell receptor beta chains from one sample, sequenced in a study of CD8 T cells in ankylosing spondylitis. TCRdb fed the 5' RACE reads into MiXCR, producing one record per CDR3 protein. In the table there are about 190,000 distinct CDR3 sequences, around 13% of which are singletons. Input material: blood, either unsorted or a sorted T cell fraction (not recorded which). The receptor set was obtained from a female donor with ankylosing spondylitis or in good health (not recorded which).

The V call is TRBV7-2, the J call TRBJ2-3, with no clear D. Germline CDR1 reads SGHTA; CDR2 reads FQGNSA. The CDR3 consists of 14 residues. The ends were cut back, 3 bases at V and 3 bases at J, with 10 bases in the middle. The CDR3 nucleotides read TGTGCCAGCAGCTTTGCCCTGGGAACAGATACGCAGTATTTT. Translation: CASSFALGTDTQYF.

The chain carries TRBV5-1 and TRBJ2-1; tentative D call: TRBD2 (6 bases). The CDR3 totals 15 residues. Germline V gene data show CDR1 as SGHRS and CDR2 as YFSETQ. The germline V and J ends were trimmed by 4 bases and 5 bases, with 16 bases remaining between them. The CDR3 region has the DNA TGCGCCAGCAGCCTCCTGGGGGGAGCAAACAATGAGCAGTTCTTC. It specifies CASSLLGGANNEQFF.

This clonotype has only a few counts. The gene calls are TRBV9 and TRBJ2-1; 14 bases agree with TRBD2. Germline V gene lookup returns CDR1 SGDLS and CDR2 YYNGEE. Trimming removed 0 bases from V and 1 base from J; junction bases left unmatched: 6. The CDR3 extends over 19 amino acids. For the CDR3, the DNA is TGTGCCAGCAGCGTAGGAGGGACTAGCGGGAGTCGGTCCTACAATGAGCAGTTCTTC. Encoded protein: CASSVGGTSGSRSYNEQFF.

At least ten counts were recorded for this clonotype. The chain combines TRBV21-1 with TRBJ2-4; TRBD2, the table's D call, was not compared with the DNA. TRBV21-1 is described as a pseudogene. This CDR3 comprises 16 residues. Here the CDR3 reads CASSKEWERAKNIQYF. In nucleotides, the CDR3 is TGTGCCAGCAGCAAAGAATGGGAGAGAGCCAAAAACATTCAGTACTTC.

This clonotype was seen repeatedly, ten times or more. The V gene is TRBV7-9, the J gene TRBJ2-3; D uncertain. This CDR3 is built from 12 residues. Germline CDR1 and CDR2: SEHNR and FQNEAQ (reference sequence). Trimming cost V 5 bases and J 4 bases, with 7 bases left between them. The CDR3 protein is CASSLRPDTQYF. For the CDR3, the DNA is TGTGCCAGCAGCCTCAGGCCAGATACGCAGTATTTT.

This clonotype was seen repeatedly, ten times or more. As DNA, the CDR3 is TGTGCCACCCTAGACCGCAGCTCCTACGAGCAGTACTTC. This translates into CATLDRSSYEQYF. V usage is TRBV24-1 and J usage is TRBJ2-7, with unresolved D. Germline lookup yields CDR1 KGHDR and CDR2 SFDVKD. V was cut by 9 bases and J by 0 bases, with 11 bases left in between. The CDR3 is made up of 13 amino acids.

This clonotype was seen many times. The chain uses TRBV20-1 and TRBJ1-5, with D perhaps TRBD1 (6 bases). Trimming stripped 5 bases from V and 7 bases from J, with 15 bases between. Germline V gene sequence: CDR1 DFQATT, CDR2 SNEGSKA (reference sequence). The CDR3 loop spans 13 amino acids. The CDR3 loop is CSAVPGQVQPQHF. DNA of the CDR3: TGCAGTGCTGTCCCGGGACAAGTACAGCCCCAGCATTTT.

Concerning this clonotype itself: One end of the junction fails to match germline, which may point to a read error. The chain joins TRBV27 to TRBJ2-1; a weak D match, TRBD1 (6 bases). The CDR3 contains 14 residues. Per the germline V gene, CDR1 is MNHEY and CDR2 is SMNVEV (reference sequence). The CDR3 loop is CATRVRDTYNEQLF. The CDR3 DNA reads as TGTGCCACCCGGGTCCGGGACACCTACAATGAGCAGCTCTTC.

This clonotype has at least ten counts. The V gene is TRBV12-3 or TRBV12-4, the J gene TRBJ1-1; D might be TRBD1 (5 bases). This CDR3 is built from 13 residues. The ends were cut back, 3 bases at V and 9 bases at J, with 14 bases in the middle. Here the CDR3 DNA reads TGTGCCAGCAGTTTTGGAACAGGTCGGCAAGCTTTCTTT. Translated, it gives CASSFGTGRQAFF.

There are many counts of this clonotype. The gene calls are TRBV5-1 and TRBJ1-1; TRBD1 matches at 7 bases. Germline V CDR1 and CDR2: SGHRS, YFSETQ. This CDR3 spans 15 amino acids. V lost 4 bases to trimming and J lost 2 bases; unmatched junction nucleotides: 8. The CDR3 nucleotides are TGCGCCAGCAGCAACCGCCGGACAGGAAACACTGAAGCTTTCTTT. Residues: CASSNRRTGNTEAFF.

Only a few counts were recorded for this clonotype. The chain couples TRBV2 to TRBJ2-1; the D gene is possibly TRBD2 (6 bases). This CDR3 has 14 amino acids. V shed 4 bases and J shed 6 bases, with 13 bases lying between them. From germline, CDR1 is SNHLY and CDR2 FYNNEI. The CDR3 nucleotides read TGTGCCAGCAGTGTCACGGGAGTATTCAATGAGCAGTTCTTC. It specifies CASSVTGVFNEQFF.

In this sample, this clonotype turned up many times. The rearrangement links TRBV5-4 to TRBJ2-5, with 8 positions matching TRBD2. Trimming took 2 bases from V and 3 from J; bases not matched to a gene: 21. The CDR3 contains 20 residues. Germline CDR1 and CDR2: SGHNT and YYREEE (reference sequence). The CDR3 sequence is CASSFSTGLAGNQGKETQYF. DNA of the CDR3: TGTGCCAGCAGCTTCTCAACCGGGCTAGCGGGCAATCAGGGAAAAGAGACCCAGTACTTC.

At least ten counts were recorded for this clonotype. The V and J genes are TRBV7-9 and TRBJ2-5, with no clear D. V was pared by 2 bases and J by 2 bases, with 9 bases between. CDR3 length: 14 amino acids. Germline V gene sequence: CDR1 SEHNR, CDR2 FQNEAQ (reference sequence). CDR3 nucleotide sequence: TGTGCCAGCAGCTTAATCGGCAGACAAGAGACCCAGTACTTC. Translated, it gives CASSLIGRQETQYF.

This clonotype was detected many times. V is TRBV7-9 and J is TRBJ2-1; D is perhaps TRBD2 (5 bases). The CDR3 loop spans 15 amino acids. Per the germline V gene, CDR1 is SEHNR and CDR2 is FQNEAQ (reference sequence). V lost 2 bases and J lost 7, with 15 bases in between. The CDR3 here is CASSLSEGGTNEQFF. The CDR3 nucleotides are TGTGCCAGCAGCTTATCTGAGGGTGGAACAAATGAGCAGTTCTTC. The variable domain in full, completed from reference TRBV7-9 and TRBJ2-1, reads DTGVSQNPRHKITKRGQNVTFRCDPISEHNRLYWYRQTLGQGPEFLTYFQNEAQLEKSRLLSDRFSAERPKGSFSTLEIQRTEQGDSAMYLCASSLSEGGTNEQFFGPGTRLTVL.

This clonotype has more than one count but fewer than ten. The chain combines TRBV7-9 with TRBJ2-3; 7 bases map to TRBD2. V lost 1 base to trimming and J lost 2 bases; unmatched junction nucleotides: 3. The length of the CDR3 is 15 residues. The germline V gene has CDR1 SEHNR and CDR2 FQNEAQ (reference sequence). This CDR3 reads CASSLERGTTDTQYF. The DNA of the CDR3 is TGTGCCAGCAGCTTAGAGCGGGGCACCACAGATACGCAGTATTTT. The variable domain in full, with the rest retrieved from reference TRBV7-9 and TRBJ2-3, is DTGVSQNPRHKITKRGQNVTFRCDPISEHNRLYWYRQTLGQGPEFLTYFQNEAQLEKSRLLSDRFSAERPKGSFSTLEIQRTEQGDSAMYLCASSLERGTTDTQYFGPGTRLTVL.

This clonotype was counted ten times or more. The chain combines TRBV27 with TRBJ1-6; TRBD1 matches at 7 bases. Trimming cost V 5 bases and J 13 bases; bases outside gene matches: 11. Germline loops: CDR1 MNHEY, CDR2 SMNVEV (reference sequence). The CDR3 contains 14 residues. The CDR3 sequence is CASSKGTASMPLHF. The CDR3 DNA reads as TGTGCCAGCAGTAAAGGGACAGCCTCGATGCCCCTCCACTTT.

This clonotype came up many times. The chain employs TRBV20-1 and TRBJ2-3; the D gene could be TRBD1 or TRBD2 (5 bases each). This CDR3 region has 13 residues. V dropped 5 bases and J dropped 6 bases, with 15 bases sitting between them. The germline gives CDR1 DFQATT, CDR2 SNEGSKA (reference sequence). In nucleotides, the CDR3 is TGCAGTGCTGGGGGTGGCCTCGCCGATACGCAGTATTTT. This codes for CSAGGGLADTQYF.

This chain uses TRBV20-1 with TRBJ2-5, with a tentative D call TRBD1 (6 bases). V lost 3 bases and J 7 bases, leaving 15 bases between the germline ends. Germline V gene sequence: CDR1 DFQATT, CDR2 SNEGSKA (reference sequence). CDR3 length: 13 residues. This CDR3 is CSAREHRDGTQYF. The CDR3 nucleotides read TGCAGTGCTAGGGAACACAGGGATGGGACCCAGTACTTC.